These T cell receptor beta chains were read from a single sample in a study of shared clonotypes between healthy human individuals. The protocol was immunoSEQ multiplex PCR, while the TCRdb copy is restricted to in-frame clones and leaves out a portion. Among some 630,000 clones, about 96% were seen once, and the ten largest hold 0.11%. The sequencing input was naive CD8+ T cells sorted from blood. All receptors derive from a young woman in good health. CDR3s include the opening cysteine and the closing phenylalanine or tryptophan. D genes are given only for firm matches. Not every row has a clone size; where given, it reads once, few, many or a size class.

abundance: NA
d_gene: NA
j_gene: TRBJ1-4
v_gene: TRBV7-8
CDR3nt: TGTGCCAGCGGGTCAGGAACTAATGAAAAACTGTTTTTT
CDR3aa: CASGSGTNEKLFF

abundance: NA
d_gene: NA
j_gene: TRBJ1-6
v_gene: TRBV27
CDR3nt: TGTGCCAGCAGTAACTCCTATAATTCACCCCTCCACTTT
CDR3aa: CASSNSYNSPLHF

abundance: NA
d_gene: NA
j_gene: TRBJ2-2
v_gene: TRBV27
CDR3nt: TGTGCCAGCAGGTCTACCGGGGAGCTGTTTTTT
CDR3aa: CASRSTGELFF

abundance: NA
d_gene: NA
j_gene: TRBJ2-7
v_gene: TRBV7-6
CDR3nt: TGTGCCAGCAGCTTACTGGGACGGGGCTACGAGCAGTACTTC
CDR3aa: CASSLLGRGYEQYF

abundance: NA
d_gene: TRBD2
j_gene: TRBJ2-5
v_gene: TRBV13
CDR3nt: TGTGCCAGCAGCTCCAGGTCGGGCCTAGCGGGAGGCGAGACCCAGTACTTC
CDR3aa: CASSSRSGLAGGETQYF

abundance: NA
d_gene: TRBD1
j_gene: TRBJ1-1
v_gene: TRBV4-1
CDR3nt: TGCGCCAGCAGCCAGGGACAGGGGTGGACTGAAGCTTTCTTT
CDR3aa: CASSQGQGWTEAFF

abundance: NA
d_gene: NA
j_gene: TRBJ1-5
v_gene: TRBV28
CDR3nt: TGTGCCAGCAGTTTACGAACAGGAAATCAGCCCCAGCATTTT
CDR3aa: CASSLRTGNQPQHF

abundance: NA
d_gene: TRBD1
j_gene: TRBJ1-4
v_gene: TRBV4-1
CDR3nt: TGCGCCAGCAGCCGGGCAGGGGGATTGAGTAATGAAAAACTGTTTTTT
CDR3aa: CASSRAGGLSNEKLFF

abundance: NA
d_gene: TRBD2
j_gene: TRBJ2-1
v_gene: TRBV27
CDR3nt: TGTGCCAGCAGTTTGCGGCTAGCGGACAATGAGCAGTTCTTC
CDR3aa: CASSLRLADNEQFF

abundance: NA
d_gene: TRBD1
j_gene: TRBJ2-7
v_gene: TRBV19
CDR3nt: TGTGCCAGTAGTCCCTGGGACAGGGTCTACGAGCAGTACTTC
CDR3aa: CASSPWDRVYEQYF

abundance: NA
d_gene: NA
j_gene: TRBJ2-1
v_gene: TRBV28
CDR3nt: TGTGCCAGCAGCACGGGACAATACTCCTACAATGAGCAGTTCTTC
CDR3aa: CASSTGQYSYNEQFF

abundance: NA
d_gene: NA
j_gene: TRBJ2-7
v_gene: TRBV5-4
CDR3nt: TGTGCCAGCAGGGACGACTTGGGCAGCTACGAGCAGTACTTC
CDR3aa: CASRDDLGSYEQYF

abundance: NA
d_gene: TRBD1
j_gene: TRBJ2-1
v_gene: TRBV6-5
CDR3nt: TGTGCCAGCAGTTACACGGGACAGGGGTACAATGAGCAGTTCTTC
CDR3aa: CASSYTGQGYNEQFF

abundance: NA
d_gene: NA
j_gene: TRBJ2-3
v_gene: TRBV25-1
CDR3nt: TGTGCCAGCAGTGAATTAGGACACCCTACGGGGACAGATACGCAGTATTTT
CDR3aa: CASSELGHPTGTDTQYF

abundance: NA
d_gene: NA
j_gene: TRBJ1-1
v_gene: TRBV7-9
CDR3nt: TGTGCCAGCAGCGCGACAGTGAACACTGAAGCTTTCTTT
CDR3aa: CASSATVNTEAFF

abundance: NA
d_gene: NA
j_gene: TRBJ2-2
v_gene: TRBV6-6
CDR3nt: TGTGCCAGCAGTTACTTGTTGGGTTCCTCCGGGGAGCTGTTTTTT
CDR3aa: CASSYLLGSSGELFF

abundance: NA
d_gene: TRBD1
j_gene: TRBJ2-3
v_gene: TRBV6-5
CDR3nt: TGTGCCAGCAGTTACGGACAGGGGGCGAAGACAGATACGCAGTATTTT
CDR3aa: CASSYGQGAKTDTQYF

abundance: NA
d_gene: TRBD1
j_gene: TRBJ1-1
v_gene: TRBV28
CDR3nt: TGTGCCAGCAGTGTACCGACAGGGGTGAACACTGAAGCTTTCTTT
CDR3aa: CASSVPTGVNTEAFF

abundance: NA
d_gene: TRBD1
j_gene: TRBJ2-5
v_gene: TRBV28
CDR3nt: TGTGCCAGCAGGGCCGGGACAGGGGTACGGGGTGGGGAGACCCAGTACTTC
CDR3aa: CASRAGTGVRGGETQYF

abundance: NA
d_gene: NA
j_gene: TRBJ2-3
v_gene: TRBV21-1
CDR3nt: TGTGCCAGCAGCAAAGACCCCCCCCAGCGGGAGGGCCTATGGTACACGACAGATACGCAGTATTTT
CDR3aa: CASSKDPPQREGLWYTTDTQYF

abundance: NA
d_gene: NA
j_gene: TRBJ2-7
v_gene: TRBV6-6
CDR3nt: TGTGCCAGCGGGGGGAACGAGCAGTACTTC
CDR3aa: CASGGNEQYF

abundance: NA
d_gene: NA
j_gene: TRBJ2-2
v_gene: TRBV5-4
CDR3nt: TGTGCCAGCAGCTTAGAAGCCGGGATCAAGCGTACCGGGGAGCTGTTTTTT
CDR3aa: CASSLEAGIKRTGELFF

abundance: NA
d_gene: NA
j_gene: TRBJ2-7
v_gene: TRBV6-1
CDR3nt: TGTGCCAGTTATGACAGCGGACATAACTACGAGCAGTACTTC
CDR3aa: CASYDSGHNYEQYF

abundance: NA
d_gene: TRBD2
j_gene: TRBJ2-5
v_gene: TRBV27
CDR3nt: TGTGCCAGCAGTGGGAGGGTTCAAGAGACCCAGTACTTC
CDR3aa: CASSGRVQETQYF

abundance: NA
d_gene: NA
j_gene: TRBJ2-1
v_gene: TRBV11-3
CDR3nt: TGTGCCAGCAGCTTAGACGCTAGCGAGTACAATGAGCAGTTCTTC
CDR3aa: CASSLDASEYNEQFF

abundance: NA
d_gene: TRBD2
j_gene: TRBJ2-7
v_gene: TRBV7-6
CDR3nt: TGTGCCAGCAGCCTAGGGCGGGAGGGGCTCGAGCAGTACTTC
CDR3aa: CASSLGREGLEQYF

abundance: NA
d_gene: NA
j_gene: TRBJ2-2
v_gene: TRBV5-1
CDR3nt: TGCGCCAGCAGCTTGGCCGGAGGAGCCGGGGAGCTGTTTTTT
CDR3aa: CASSLAGGAGELFF

abundance: NA
d_gene: NA
j_gene: TRBJ2-2
v_gene: TRBV2
CDR3nt: TGTGCCAGCAGTGATTCAGCGTTGGCCGGGGAGCTGTTTTTT
CDR3aa: CASSDSALAGELFF

abundance: few
d_gene: TRBD2
j_gene: TRBJ2-7
v_gene: TRBV5-4
CDR3nt: TGTGCCAGCAGCTTGGGACTAGCGGACTACGAGCAGTACTTC
CDR3aa: CASSLGLADYEQYF

abundance: NA
d_gene: TRBD2
j_gene: TRBJ2-1
v_gene: TRBV28
CDR3nt: TGTGCCAGCAGTGGACTAGCGGGAGCTTACAATGAGCAGTTCTTC
CDR3aa: CASSGLAGAYNEQFF

abundance: NA
d_gene: NA
j_gene: TRBJ2-7
v_gene: TRBV29-1
CDR3nt: TGCAGCGTCGAAGATGGGGGAGAATGGCACGAGCAGTACTTC
CDR3aa: CSVEDGGEWHEQYF

abundance: NA
d_gene: NA
j_gene: TRBJ1-5
v_gene: TRBV10-2
CDR3nt: TGCGCCAGCAGTGAGTCGGTTACCAAGCTTCAGCCCCAGCATTTT
CDR3aa: CASSESVTKLQPQHF

abundance: few
d_gene: NA
j_gene: TRBJ1-4
v_gene: TRBV6-1
CDR3nt: TGTGCCAGCAGTGCCTCAATTGTCGCTCTTAATGAAAAACTGTTTTTT
CDR3aa: CASSASIVALNEKLFF

abundance: NA
d_gene: TRBD2
j_gene: TRBJ2-3
v_gene: TRBV6-5
CDR3nt: TGTGCCAGCAGTTACCGCGGGAGCATATTCACAGATACGCAGTATTTT
CDR3aa: CASSYRGSIFTDTQYF

abundance: NA
d_gene: TRBD1
j_gene: TRBJ2-3
v_gene: TRBV28
CDR3nt: TGTGCCAGCAGTTTGACAGGGGGTCGTGCGCAGTATTTT
CDR3aa: CASSLTGGRAQYF

abundance: NA
d_gene: NA
j_gene: TRBJ1-2
v_gene: TRBV2
CDR3nt: TGTGCCAGCAGTGAATCAACTCCAGGGCGAAAAGCTAACTATGGCTACACCTTC
CDR3aa: CASSESTPGRKANYGYTF

abundance: NA
d_gene: NA
j_gene: TRBJ2-7
v_gene: TRBV28
CDR3nt: TGTGCCAGCAGTTTAGACAACTCCTACGAGCAGTACTTC
CDR3aa: CASSLDNSYEQYF

abundance: NA
d_gene: NA
j_gene: TRBJ2-7
v_gene: TRBV5-5
CDR3nt: TGTGCCAGCAGCTCCCCACTTAGGGACGAGCAGTACTTC
CDR3aa: CASSSPLRDEQYF

abundance: NA
d_gene: NA
j_gene: TRBJ2-5
v_gene: TRBV6-5
CDR3nt: TGTGCCAGCAGTTATTACAGGGAGGGAGAGACCCAGTACTTC
CDR3aa: CASSYYREGETQYF

abundance: NA
d_gene: TRBD1
j_gene: TRBJ2-7
v_gene: TRBV13
CDR3nt: TGTGCCAGCAGAGCGACCGGGACAGAAGCCTCCTACGAGCAGTACTTC
CDR3aa: CASRATGTEASYEQYF